Sequencing of this T cell receptor beta chain was carried out in a study of blood T cell repertoires in COVID-19. Overall study: From the United States, Italy and Spain came samples of acute and convalescent COVID-19. PBMCs, B-cell-depleted T cells, or T cells provided the cDNA or gDNA that made up the material.

In the source study's methods: From reference gene primer amplification, estimates of nucleated cell counts were derived. Generated by immunoSEQ multiplex PCR, the TCRdb table keeps only in-frame clones and is missing some. D and trimming come from the DNA, and the V and J calls and clone size come from that table. Seen here are 200,000 to 250,000 clones, approximately 86% observed once, and the top ten hold 4.5% to 5%. The sequence was collected from an elderly woman with active or convalescent COVID-19. The sample taken for sequencing was peripheral blood.

The CDR3 here is CSVIRGSGNEQFF. CDR3 in DNA: TGCAGCGTTATCCGTGGTAGCGGCAATGAGCAGTTCTTC. The V gene is TRBV29-1, the J gene TRBJ2-1; possibly TRBD2 for D (6 bases). V lost 5 bases to trimming and J lost 6 bases, with 14 bases between them. Germline-derived CDR1 and CDR2 are SQVTM and ANQGSEA. This CDR3 region has 13 residues.